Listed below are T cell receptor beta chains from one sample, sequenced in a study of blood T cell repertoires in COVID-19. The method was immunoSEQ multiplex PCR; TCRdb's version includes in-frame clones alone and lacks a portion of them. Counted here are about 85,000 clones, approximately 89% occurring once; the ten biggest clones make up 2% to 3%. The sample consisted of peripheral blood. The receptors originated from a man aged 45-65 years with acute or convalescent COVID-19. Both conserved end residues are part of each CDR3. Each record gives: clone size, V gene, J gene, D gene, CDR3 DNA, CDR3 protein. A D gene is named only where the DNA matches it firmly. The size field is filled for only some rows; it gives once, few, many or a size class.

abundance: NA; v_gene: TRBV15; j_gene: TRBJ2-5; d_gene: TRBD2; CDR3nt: TGTGCCACCAGCAAAGGACTAGCGGGACCGGGGGAGACCCAGTACTTC; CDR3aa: CATSKGLAGPGETQYF
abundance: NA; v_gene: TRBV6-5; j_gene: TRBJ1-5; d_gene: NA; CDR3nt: TGTGCCAGCAGTGACTCTACAGGACAGCCCCAGCATTTT; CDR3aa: CASSDSTGQPQHF
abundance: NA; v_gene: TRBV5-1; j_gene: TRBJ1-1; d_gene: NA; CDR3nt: TGCGCCAGCAGCCGAATGACACTGAACACTGAAGCTTTCTTT; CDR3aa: CASSRMTLNTEAFF
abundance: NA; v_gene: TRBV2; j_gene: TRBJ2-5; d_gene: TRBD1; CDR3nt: TGTGCCAGCAGCCCCAGGACAGGACCGCAAGAGACCCAGTACTTC; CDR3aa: CASSPRTGPQETQYF
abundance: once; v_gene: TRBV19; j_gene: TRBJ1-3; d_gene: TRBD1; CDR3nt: TGTGCCAGTAGGAGAGGCCGGGACAGCACTGGAAACACCATATATTTT; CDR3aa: CASRRGRDSTGNTIYF
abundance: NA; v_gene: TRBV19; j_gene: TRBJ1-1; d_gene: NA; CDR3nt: TGTGCCAGTAGTATAGCAGGGCTGAACACTGAAGCTTTCTTT; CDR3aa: CASSIAGLNTEAFF
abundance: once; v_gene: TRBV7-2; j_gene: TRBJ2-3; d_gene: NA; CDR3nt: TGTGCCAGCAGCTTACTGAGCGGGTTGGATACGCAGTATTTT; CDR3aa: CASSLLSGLDTQYF
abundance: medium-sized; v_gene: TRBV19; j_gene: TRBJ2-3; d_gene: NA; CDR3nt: TGTGCCAGTAGTATACAGGGATCCACAGATACGCAGTATTTT; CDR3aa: CASSIQGSTDTQYF
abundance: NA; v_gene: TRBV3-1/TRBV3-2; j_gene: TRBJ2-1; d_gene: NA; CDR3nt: TGTGCCAGCAGCCAAGATCCCCGGAGCTCCTACAATGAGCAGTTCTTC; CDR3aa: CASSQDPRSSYNEQFF
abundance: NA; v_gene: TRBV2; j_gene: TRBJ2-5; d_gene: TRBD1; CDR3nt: TGTGCCAGCAGTCAGGGGGACAGGGATATCGAGACCCAGTACTTC; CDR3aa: CASSQGDRDIETQYF
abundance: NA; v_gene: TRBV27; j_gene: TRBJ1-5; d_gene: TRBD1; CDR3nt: TGTGCCAGCAGTTTTAGGGGGCGCGATCAGCCCCAGCATTTT; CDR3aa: CASSFRGRDQPQHF
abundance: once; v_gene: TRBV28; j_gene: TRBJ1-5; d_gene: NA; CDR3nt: TGTGCCAGCATCCCCAGGGGCACTAATCAGCCCCAGCATTTT; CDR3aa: CASIPRGTNQPQHF
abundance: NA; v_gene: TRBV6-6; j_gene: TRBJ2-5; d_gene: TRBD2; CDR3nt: TGTGCCGCGGGGAGGGGCGGGGAGACCCAGTACTTC; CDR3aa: CAAGRGGETQYF
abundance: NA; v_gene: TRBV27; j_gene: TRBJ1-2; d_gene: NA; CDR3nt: TGTGCCAGCAGTTCAGGGATCAACTATGGCTACACCTTC; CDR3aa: CASSSGINYGYTF
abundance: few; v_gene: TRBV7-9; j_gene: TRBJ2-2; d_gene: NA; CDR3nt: TGTGCCCCTCGGACCGGGGAGCTGTTTTTT; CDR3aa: CAPRTGELFF
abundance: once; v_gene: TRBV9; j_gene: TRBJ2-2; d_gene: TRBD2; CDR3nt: TGTGCCAGCAGCTTACTAGCGGGAGCGGGCGGGGAGCTGTTTTTT; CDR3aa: CASSLLAGAGGELFF
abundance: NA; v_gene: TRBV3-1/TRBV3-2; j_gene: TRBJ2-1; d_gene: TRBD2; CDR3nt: TGTGCCAGCAGCCGGGCTCCGGGAGGGAATGAGCAGTTCTTC; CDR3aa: CASSRAPGGNEQFF
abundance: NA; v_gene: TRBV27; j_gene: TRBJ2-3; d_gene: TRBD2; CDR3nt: TGTGCCAGCAGTCCCTCGGGACTACAATTAAGGGATACGCAGTATTTT; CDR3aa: CASSPSGLQLRDTQYF
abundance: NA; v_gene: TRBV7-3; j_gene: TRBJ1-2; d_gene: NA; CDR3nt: TGTGCCAGCAGCGCAGCGGTGGGCGAGAACTATGGCTACACCTTC; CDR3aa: CASSAAVGENYGYTF
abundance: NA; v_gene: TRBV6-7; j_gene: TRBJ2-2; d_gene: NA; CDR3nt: TGTGCCAGCAGTGACCCACAGCCCCAGGGTGAGAACACCGGGGAGCTGTTTTTT; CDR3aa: CASSDPQPQGENTGELFF
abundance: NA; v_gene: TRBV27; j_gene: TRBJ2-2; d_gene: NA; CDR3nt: TGTGCCAGCAGCCCGGGAAAAATACCCGGGGAGCTGTTTTTT; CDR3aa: CASSPGKIPGELFF
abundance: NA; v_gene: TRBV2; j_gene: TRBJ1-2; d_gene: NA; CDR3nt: TGTGCCAGCAGTGTCGAGAGTAACTATGGCTACACCTTC; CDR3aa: CASSVESNYGYTF